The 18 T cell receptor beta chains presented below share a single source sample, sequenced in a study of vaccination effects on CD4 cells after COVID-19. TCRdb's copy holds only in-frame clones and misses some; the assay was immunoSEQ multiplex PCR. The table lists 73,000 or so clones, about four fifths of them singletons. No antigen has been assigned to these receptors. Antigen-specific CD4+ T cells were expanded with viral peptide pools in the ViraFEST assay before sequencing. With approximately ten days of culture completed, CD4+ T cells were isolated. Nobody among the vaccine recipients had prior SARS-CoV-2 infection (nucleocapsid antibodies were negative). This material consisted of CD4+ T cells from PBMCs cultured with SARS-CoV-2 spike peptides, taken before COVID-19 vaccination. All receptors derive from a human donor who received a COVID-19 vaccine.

The CDR3 is CASSDPGQGRRNGYTF. Written as DNA, the CDR3 is TGTGCCAGTAGTGATCCGGGACAGGGGAGGAGAAATGGCTACACCTTC. This chain links TRBV19 with TRBJ1-2; TRBD1 aligns across 10 bases. With V trimmed by 5 bases and J by 6 bases, 12 bases remained unmatched. CDR3 size: 16 residues. Looked up from germline, CDR1 is LNHDA and CDR2 is SQIVND (reference sequence).

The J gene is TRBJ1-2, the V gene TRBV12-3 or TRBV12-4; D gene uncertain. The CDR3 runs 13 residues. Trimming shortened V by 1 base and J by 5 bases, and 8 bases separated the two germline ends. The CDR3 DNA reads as TGTGCCAGCAGTTTAGAAGGAGGATATGGCTACACCTTC. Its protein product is CASSLEGGYGYTF.

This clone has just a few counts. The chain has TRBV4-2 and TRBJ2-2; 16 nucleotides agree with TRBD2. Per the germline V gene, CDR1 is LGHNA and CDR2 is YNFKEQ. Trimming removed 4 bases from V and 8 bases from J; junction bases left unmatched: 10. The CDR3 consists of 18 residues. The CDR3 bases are TGTGCCAGCAGCCTCAACCCGGGACTAGCGGGGGGGCGTGGGGAGCTGTTTTTT. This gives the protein CASSLNPGLAGGRGELFF.

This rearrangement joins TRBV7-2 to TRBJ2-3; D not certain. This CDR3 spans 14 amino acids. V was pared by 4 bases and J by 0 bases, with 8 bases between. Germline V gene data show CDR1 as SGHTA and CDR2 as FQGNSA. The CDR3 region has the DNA TGTGCCAGCAGCTCTACGACTAGCACAGATACGCAGTATTTT. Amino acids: CASSSTTSTDTQYF.

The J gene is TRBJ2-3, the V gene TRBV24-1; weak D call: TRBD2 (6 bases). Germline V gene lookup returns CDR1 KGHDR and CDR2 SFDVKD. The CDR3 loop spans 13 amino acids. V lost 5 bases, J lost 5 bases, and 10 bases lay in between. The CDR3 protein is CATSGREVDTQYF. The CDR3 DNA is TGTGCCACCAGTGGTAGGGAGGTAGATACGCAGTATTTT.

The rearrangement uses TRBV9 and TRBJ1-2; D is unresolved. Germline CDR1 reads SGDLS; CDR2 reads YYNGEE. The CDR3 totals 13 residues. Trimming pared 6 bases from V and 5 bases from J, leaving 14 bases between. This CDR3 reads CASTVGGSYGYTF. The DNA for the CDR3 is TGTGCCAGCACCGTGGGCGGATCATATGGCTACACCTTC.

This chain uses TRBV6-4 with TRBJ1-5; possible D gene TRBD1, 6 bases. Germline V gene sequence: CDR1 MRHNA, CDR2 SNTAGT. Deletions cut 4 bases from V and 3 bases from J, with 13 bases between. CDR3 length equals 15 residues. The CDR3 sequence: CASSAIGTLNQPQHF. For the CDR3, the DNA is TGTGCCAGCAGTGCCATCGGGACACTCAATCAGCCCCAGCATTTT.

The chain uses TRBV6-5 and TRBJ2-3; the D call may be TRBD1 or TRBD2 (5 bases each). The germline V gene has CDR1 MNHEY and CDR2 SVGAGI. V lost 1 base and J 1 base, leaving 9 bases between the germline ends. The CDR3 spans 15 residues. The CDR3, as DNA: TGTGCCAGCAGTTACTACGGGGCGGGCACAGATACGCAGTATTTT. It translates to CASSYYGAGTDTQYF.

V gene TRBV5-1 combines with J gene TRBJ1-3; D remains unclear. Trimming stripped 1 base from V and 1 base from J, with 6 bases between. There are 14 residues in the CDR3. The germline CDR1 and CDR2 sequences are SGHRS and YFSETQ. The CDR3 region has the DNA TGCGCCAGCAGCTTGTGGGGATCTGGAAACACCATATATTTT. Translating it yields CASSLWGSGNTIYF.

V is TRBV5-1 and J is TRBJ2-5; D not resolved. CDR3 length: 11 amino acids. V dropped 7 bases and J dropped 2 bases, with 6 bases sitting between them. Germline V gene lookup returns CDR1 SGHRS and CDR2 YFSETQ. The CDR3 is CASGDQETQYF. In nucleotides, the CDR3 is TGCGCCAGCGGGGATCAAGAGACCCAGTACTTC.

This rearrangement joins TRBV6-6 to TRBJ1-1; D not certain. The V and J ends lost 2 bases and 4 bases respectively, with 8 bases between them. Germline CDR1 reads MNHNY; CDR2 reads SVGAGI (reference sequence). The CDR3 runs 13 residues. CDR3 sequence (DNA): TGTGCCAGCAGTTACGTCACGGGCACTGAAGCTTTCTTT. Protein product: CASSYVTGTEAFF.

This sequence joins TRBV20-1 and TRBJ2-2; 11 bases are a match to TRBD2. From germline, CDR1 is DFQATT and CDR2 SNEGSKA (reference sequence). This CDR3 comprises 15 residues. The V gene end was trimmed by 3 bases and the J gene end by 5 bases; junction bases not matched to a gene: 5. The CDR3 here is CSASLAGGGTGELFF. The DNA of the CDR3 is TGCAGTGCTAGTCTAGCGGGGGGCGGAACCGGGGAGCTGTTTTTT.

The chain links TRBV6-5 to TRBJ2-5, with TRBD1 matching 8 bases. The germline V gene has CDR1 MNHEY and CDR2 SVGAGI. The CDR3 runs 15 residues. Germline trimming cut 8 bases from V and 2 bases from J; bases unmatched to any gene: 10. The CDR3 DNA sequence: TGTGCCAGCCACGCGACAGGGGTGGGGCAAGAGACCCAGTACTTC. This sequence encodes CASHATGVGQETQYF.

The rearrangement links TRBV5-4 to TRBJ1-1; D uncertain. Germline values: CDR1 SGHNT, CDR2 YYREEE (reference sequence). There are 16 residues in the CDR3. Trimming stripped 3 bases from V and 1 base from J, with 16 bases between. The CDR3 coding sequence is TGTGCCAGCAGCTCTCACGGGGAGGGAACGAACACTGAAGCTTTCTTT. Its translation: CASSSHGEGTNTEAFF.

The CDR3: CASQGDRGMDTQYF. The CDR3 DNA is TGTGCCTCCCAAGGGGACAGGGGCATGGATACGCAGTATTTT. This chain connects TRBV2 to TRBJ2-3; 10 bases map to TRBD1. V lost 11 bases and J lost 6; bases outside the gene matches: 11. Germline loops: CDR1 SNHLY, CDR2 FYNNEI. The CDR3 contains 14 residues.

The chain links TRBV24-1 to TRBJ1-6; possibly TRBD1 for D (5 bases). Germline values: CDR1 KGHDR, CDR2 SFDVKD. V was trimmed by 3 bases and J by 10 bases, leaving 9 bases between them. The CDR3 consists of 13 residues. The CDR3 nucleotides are TGTGCCACCAGTGATAGTGGGGCATCACCCCTCCACTTT. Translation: CATSDSGASPLHF.

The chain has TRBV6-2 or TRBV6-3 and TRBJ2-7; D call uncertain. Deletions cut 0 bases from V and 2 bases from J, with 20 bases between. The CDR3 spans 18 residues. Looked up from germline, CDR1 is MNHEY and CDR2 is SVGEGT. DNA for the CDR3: TGTGCCAGCAGTTACTCGACCACCCACGAGGCTCAAGCCTACGAGCAGTACGTC. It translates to CASSYSTTHEAQAYEQYV.

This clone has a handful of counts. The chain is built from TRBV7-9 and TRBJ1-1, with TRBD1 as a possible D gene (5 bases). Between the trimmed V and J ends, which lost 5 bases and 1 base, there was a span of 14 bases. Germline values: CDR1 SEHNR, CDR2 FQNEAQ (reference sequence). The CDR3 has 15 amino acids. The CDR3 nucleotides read TGTGCCAGCAGCCCCCGGTCAGGGAGGAACACTGAAGCTTTCTTT. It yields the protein CASSPRSGRNTEAFF.